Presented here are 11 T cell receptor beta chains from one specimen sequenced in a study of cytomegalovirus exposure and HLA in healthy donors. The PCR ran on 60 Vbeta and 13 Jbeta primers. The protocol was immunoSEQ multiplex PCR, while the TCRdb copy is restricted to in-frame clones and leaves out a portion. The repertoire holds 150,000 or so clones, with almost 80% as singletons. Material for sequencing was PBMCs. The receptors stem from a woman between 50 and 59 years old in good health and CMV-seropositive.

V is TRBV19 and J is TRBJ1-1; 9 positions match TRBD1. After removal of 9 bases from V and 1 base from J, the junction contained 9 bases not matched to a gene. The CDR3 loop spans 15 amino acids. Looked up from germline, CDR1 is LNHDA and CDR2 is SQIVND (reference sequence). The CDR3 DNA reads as TGTGCCAGCCTGCCAACAGGGGGCGGGAACACTGAAGCTTTCTTT. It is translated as CASLPTGGGNTEAFF.

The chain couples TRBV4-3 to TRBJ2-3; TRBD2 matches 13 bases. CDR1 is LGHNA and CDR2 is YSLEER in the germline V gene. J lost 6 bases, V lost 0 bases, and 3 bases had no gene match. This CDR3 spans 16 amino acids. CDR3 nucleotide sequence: TGCGCCAGCAGCCAAGATGGACTAGCGGGGGAGGATACGCAGTATTTT. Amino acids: CASSQDGLAGEDTQYF.

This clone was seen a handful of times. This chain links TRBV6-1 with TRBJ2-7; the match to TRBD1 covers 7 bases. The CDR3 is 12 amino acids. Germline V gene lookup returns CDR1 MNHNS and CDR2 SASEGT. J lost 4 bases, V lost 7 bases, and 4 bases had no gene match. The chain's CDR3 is CASKKGAYEQYF. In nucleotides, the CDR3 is TGTGCCAGCAAAAAGGGGGCTTACGAGCAGTACTTC.

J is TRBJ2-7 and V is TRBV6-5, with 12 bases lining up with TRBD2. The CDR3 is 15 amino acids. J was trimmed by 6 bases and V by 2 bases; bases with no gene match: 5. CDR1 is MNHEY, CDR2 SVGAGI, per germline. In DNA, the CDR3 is TGTGCCAGCAGTTACCTTCTAGCGGGAGGGTCCGAGCAGTACTTC. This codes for CASSYLLAGGSEQYF.

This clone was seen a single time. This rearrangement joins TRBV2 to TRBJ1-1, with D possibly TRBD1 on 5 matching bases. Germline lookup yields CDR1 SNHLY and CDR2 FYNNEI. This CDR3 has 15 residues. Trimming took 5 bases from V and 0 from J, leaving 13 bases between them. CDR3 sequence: CASSYGGSVNTEAFF. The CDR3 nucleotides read TGTGCCAGCAGTTATGGGGGGTCGGTGAACACTGAAGCTTTCTTT.

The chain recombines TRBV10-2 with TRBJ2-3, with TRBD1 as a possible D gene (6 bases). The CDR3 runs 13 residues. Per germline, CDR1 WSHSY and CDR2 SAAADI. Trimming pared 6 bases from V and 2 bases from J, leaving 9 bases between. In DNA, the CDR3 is TGCGCCAGCAGCAGGGGTCCCACAGATACGCAGTATTTT. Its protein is CASSRGPTDTQYF.

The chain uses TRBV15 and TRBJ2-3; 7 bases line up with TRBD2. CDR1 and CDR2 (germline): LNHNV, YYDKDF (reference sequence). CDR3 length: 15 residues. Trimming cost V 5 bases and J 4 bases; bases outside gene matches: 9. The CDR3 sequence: CATSAQRESADTQYF. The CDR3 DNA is TGTGCCACCAGCGCGCAGCGGGAATCGGCAGATACGCAGTATTTT.

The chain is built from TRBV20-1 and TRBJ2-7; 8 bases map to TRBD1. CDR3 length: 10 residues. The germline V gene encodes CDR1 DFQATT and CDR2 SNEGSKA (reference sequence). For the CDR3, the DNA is TGCAGCTCAGGGGGCGGCGAGCAGTACTTC. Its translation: CSSGGGEQYF.

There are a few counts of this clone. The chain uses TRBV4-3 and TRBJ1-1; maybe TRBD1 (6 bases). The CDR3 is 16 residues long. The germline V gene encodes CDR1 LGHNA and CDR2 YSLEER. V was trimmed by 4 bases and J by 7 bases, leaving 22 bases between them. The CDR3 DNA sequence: TGCGCCAGCAGCCTACGTAGGGGGTCCAGGTCGGATGAAGCTTTCTTT. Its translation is CASSLRRGSRSDEAFF.

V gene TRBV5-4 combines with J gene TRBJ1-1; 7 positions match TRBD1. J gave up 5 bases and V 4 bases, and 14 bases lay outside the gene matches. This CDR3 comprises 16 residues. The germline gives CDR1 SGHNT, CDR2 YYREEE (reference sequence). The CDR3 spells CASSRGGRGTGTEAFF. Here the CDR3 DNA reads TGTGCCAGCAGCCGGGGGGGCAGGGGGACGGGGACTGAAGCTTTCTTT.

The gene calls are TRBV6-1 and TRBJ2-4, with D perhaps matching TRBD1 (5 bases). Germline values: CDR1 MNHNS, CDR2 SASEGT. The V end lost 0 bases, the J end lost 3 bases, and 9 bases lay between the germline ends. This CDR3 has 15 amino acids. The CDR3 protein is CASSEAGADKNIQYF. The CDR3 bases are TGTGCCAGCAGTGAAGCAGGGGCTGACAAAAACATTCAGTACTTC.